The 19 T cell receptor beta chains reported below all come from one sample, sequenced in a study of graft-versus-host responses after intestinal transplantation. Their target antigens are unknown. Some clones are missing from TCRdb's copy, which holds only in-frame ones; the method was immunoSEQ multiplex PCR. The sample shows roughly 100,000 clones, roughly 93% of them seen only once. The sequenced sample was unstimulated CD8+ T cells sorted from spleen or lymph node cells, obtained before intestinal transplant. The receptors here all came from a human donor who received an intestinal transplant.

The chain joins TRBV6-5 to TRBJ2-7; unclear D gene. The CDR3 is 14 amino acids. Germline V gene data show CDR1 as MNHEY and CDR2 as SVGAGI. V dropped 4 bases and J dropped 2 bases, with 12 bases sitting between them. This CDR3 is CASSSSASTYEQYF. The CDR3 DNA is TGTGCCAGCAGTTCCAGCGCAAGCACCTACGAGCAGTACTTC.

V and J are TRBV9 and TRBJ2-1; D may match TRBD1 or TRBD2 (7 bases each). The CDR3 extends over 15 amino acids. CDR1 and CDR2 (germline): SGDLS, YYNGEE. The V and J ends lost 0 bases and 9 bases respectively, with 16 bases between them. CDR3 residues: CASSVGTGEGGEQFF. CDR3 bases: TGTGCCAGCAGCGTAGGAACAGGGGAGGGGGGTGAGCAGTTCTTC.

The chain joins TRBV2 to TRBJ2-3; D tentatively fits TRBD1 or TRBD2 (6 bases each). Germline V lookup: CDR1 SNHLY, CDR2 FYNNEI. This CDR3 contains 13 residues. V lost 9 bases and J lost 0, with 10 bases in between. CDR3 residues: CASQGRSTDTQYF. Here the CDR3 DNA reads TGTGCCAGTCAGGGGAGGAGCACAGATACGCAGTATTTT.

This clone was seen a single time. The chain joins TRBV7-2 to TRBJ2-5, with 7 positions matching TRBD2. Near its end, the DNA agrees better with TRBJ2-7, so the J call may be wrong. Germline V gives CDR1 SGHTA, CDR2 FQGNSA. The CDR3 runs 15 residues. CDR3 residues: CASSSVGSGAYEQYF. The CDR3 region has the DNA TGTGCCAGCAGCTCAGTAGGGAGCGGGGCCTACGAGCAGTACTTC.

This clone was picked up one time. The chain employs TRBV2 and TRBJ1-1, with a tentative D call TRBD1 (6 bases). This CDR3 spans 12 amino acids. V was pared by 9 bases and J by 4 bases, with 12 bases between. Germline assignment: CDR1 SNHLY and CDR2 FYNNEI. The DNA for the CDR3 is TGTGCCAGATTTCAGGGGTTCACTGAAGCTTTCTTT. Amino acids: CARFQGFTEAFF.

The chain has TRBV29-1 and TRBJ2-1; D is unresolved. This CDR3 has 11 residues. The germline gives CDR1 SQVTM, CDR2 ANQGSEA. V lost 3 bases to trimming and J lost 6 bases, with 6 bases between them. The CDR3 region has the DNA TGCAGCGTTGACCGACTCAATGAGCAGTTCTTC. Translation gives CSVDRLNEQFF.

V and J are TRBV10-2 and TRBJ2-7, with 7 nucleotides matching TRBD1. V dropped 4 bases and J dropped 4; count of bases not matched to a gene: 13. Germline CDR1 is WSHSY and CDR2 is SAAADI. The CDR3 contains 16 residues. The CDR3 bases are TGCGCCAGCAGTGCCTCGGACAGGCGATATCGGTACGAGCAGTACTTC. Translated, it gives CASSASDRRYRYEQYF.

The chain has TRBV9 and TRBJ2-2; 9 bases align to TRBD2. Germline CDR1 and CDR2: SGDLS and YYNGEE. This CDR3 is 17 amino acids long. The V gene end was trimmed by 3 bases and the J gene end by 5 bases; junction bases not matched to a gene: 11. CDR3 in DNA: TGTGCCAGCAGCGCGCCCCAGCCGACTAGCGGTACCGGGGAGCTGTTTTTT. It specifies CASSAPQPTSGTGELFF.

For the CDR3, the DNA is TGCGCCAGCAGCCAACCGGGACAGGCCTACGAGCAGTACTTC. Amino acids: CASSQPGQAYEQYF. The chain carries TRBV4-1 and TRBJ2-7; 8 bases agree with TRBD1. V shed 2 bases, J shed 2 bases, and the junction held 2 bases outside the gene matches. Looked up from germline, CDR1 is MGHRA and CDR2 is YSYEKL. CDR3 length: 14 residues.

This chain links TRBV5-1 with TRBJ2-6, with a tentative D call TRBD1 (5 bases). CDR1 is SGHRS and CDR2 is YFSETQ in the germline V gene. The CDR3 runs 16 residues. V was clipped by 5 bases and J by 0 bases, with 12 bases between them. In DNA, the CDR3 is TGCGCCAGCAGTCGACAAGACAGCTCTGGGGCCAACGTCCTGACTTTC. Translation gives CASSRQDSSGANVLTF.

This chain connects TRBV4-1 to TRBJ1-1; D is uncertain. Deletions cut 0 bases from V and 1 base from J, with 9 bases between. This CDR3 region has 15 residues. Germline CDR1 reads MGHRA; CDR2 reads YSYEKL. CDR3 bases: TGCGCCAGCAGCCAAGATCCCCCCCCGAACACTGAAGCTTTCTTT. It is translated as CASSQDPPPNTEAFF.

The J gene is TRBJ1-1, the V gene TRBV5-1, with 11 nucleotides matching TRBD1. Germline loops: CDR1 SGHRS, CDR2 YFSETQ. V dropped 4 bases and J dropped 7; count of bases not matched to a gene: 6. The CDR3 consists of 14 residues. CDR3 residues: CASSAGQGAIEAFF. CDR3 coding DNA: TGCGCCAGCAGCGCCGGACAGGGGGCGATTGAAGCTTTCTTT. Supplemented by reference TRBV5-1 and TRBJ1-1, the full variable domain reads KAGVTQTPRYLIKTRGQQVTLSCSPISGHRSVSWYQQTPGQGLQFLFEYFSETQRNKGNFPGRFSGRQFSNSRSEMNVSTLELGDSALYLCASSAGQGAIEAFFGQGTRLTVV.

The chain employs TRBV19 and TRBJ1-5; no clear D. V lost 5 bases, J lost 7 bases, and 12 bases lay in between. The CDR3 length is 13 residues. In germline, CDR1 is LNHDA, CDR2 SQIVND (reference sequence). CDR3 in DNA: TGTGCCAGTAGTCCCCTTTCCCGCCAGCCCCAGCATTTT. Protein: CASSPLSRQPQHF.

This clone was counted a single time. V gene TRBV2 combines with J gene TRBJ2-7, with TRBD2 matching over 12 bases. This CDR3 has 14 amino acids. Germline lookup yields CDR1 SNHLY and CDR2 FYNNEI. The junction had 4 bases not matched to a gene; V was cut back by 6 bases and J by 4 bases. CDR3 loop: CASRITSGGYEQYF. In DNA, the CDR3 is TGTGCCAGCAGGATAACTAGCGGGGGGTACGAGCAGTACTTC.

This sequence joins TRBV7-9 and TRBJ2-7; D call uncertain. V dropped 5 bases and J dropped 1 base, with 15 bases sitting between them. This CDR3 has 15 amino acids. Germline CDR1 is SEHNR and CDR2 is FQNEAQ (reference sequence). The CDR3 sequence is CASSDSGWNSYEQYF. The CDR3 DNA is TGTGCCAGCAGCGACTCGGGTTGGAATTCCTACGAGCAGTACTTC. The full variable domain, in which reference TRBV7-9 and TRBJ2-7 provide the parts outside the CDR3, is DTGVSQNPRHKITKRGQNVTFRCDPISEHNRLYWYRQTLGQGPEFLTYFQNEAQLEKSRLLSDRFSAERPKGSFSTLEIQRTEQGDSAMYLCASSDSGWNSYEQYFGPGTRLTVT.

This clone has just one count. The gene calls are TRBV2 and TRBJ2-7; 8 bases match TRBD1. V shed 6 bases, J shed 3 bases, and the junction held 13 bases outside the gene matches. The CDR3 spans 16 residues. The germline CDR1 and CDR2 sequences are SNHLY and FYNNEI. The CDR3 loop reads CASSLPEQGVNYEQYF. The DNA of the CDR3 is TGTGCCAGCAGCCTCCCGGAACAGGGGGTGAACTACGAGCAGTACTTC.

V is TRBV25-1 and J is TRBJ2-2; TRBD2 matches at 7 bases. The CDR3 covers 13 residues. With V trimmed by 11 bases and J by 2 bases, 5 bases remained unmatched. CDR1 is MGHDK and CDR2 is SYGVNS in the germline V gene. CDR3 sequence (DNA): TGTGCCTCTGAGCGGGGAAACACCGGGGAGCTGTTTTTT. Translation: CASERGNTGELFF.

This clone was detected only once. This rearrangement joins TRBV9 to TRBJ2-5, with 7 positions matching TRBD2. Trimming took 4 bases from V and 1 from J; bases not matched to a gene: 10. CDR1 SGDLS and CDR2 YYNGEE come from the germline V gene. The CDR3 runs to 16 residues. CDR3 DNA: TGTGCCAGCAGCCCTTCGGTGGGAGGGCCCCAAGAGACCCAGTACTTC. Translation gives CASSPSVGGPQETQYF. The full variable domain, rest sourced from reference TRBV9 and TRBJ2-5, is DSGVTQTPKHLITATGQRVTLRCSPRSGDLSVYWYQQSLDQGLQFLIQYYNGEERAKGNILERFSAQQFPDLHSELNLSSLELGDSALYFCASSPSVGGPQETQYFGPGTRLLVL.

This rearrangement joins TRBV25-1 to TRBJ2-3, with 8 bases aligning to TRBD2. Looked up from germline, CDR1 is MGHDK and CDR2 is SYGVNS. The ends lost 4 bases at V and 2 bases at J; junction bases unmatched: 5. CDR3 size: 15 residues. The CDR3 region has the DNA TGTGCCAGCAGTGGGTTAGCGGGACCCACAGATACGCAGTATTTT. Its protein is CASSGLAGPTDTQYF.